This is a list of T cell receptor beta chains from one sample in a study of shared T cell receptors in the human thymus. Sequencing used immunoSEQ multiplex PCR; TCRdb keeps in-frame clones, though not all of them. The table lists over 650,000 clones, about 90% of them singletons. The data were also submitted as part of a second study, on human thymus T cells.

The sequenced sample was thymocytes. These receptors all stem from a boy in the first two years of life with a congenital heart defect. CDR3s include the opening cysteine and the closing phenylalanine or tryptophan. D genes are given only for firm matches. Clone size is stated in some rows and not others, as once, few, many or a class when expanded.

d_call: TRBD2; v_call: TRBV7-9; clone_size: .; j_call: TRBJ2-7; cdr3_nt: TGTGCCAGCAGCCTAGCTCGGGGACTAGCGGGACACTACGAGCAGTACTTC; cdr3_aa: CASSLARGLAGHYEQYF
d_call: TRBD1; v_call: TRBV27; clone_size: .; j_call: TRBJ2-3; cdr3_nt: TGTGCCAGCAGTTTATCGTTGGAGGTGTGGGACAGGGACCCAGATACGCAGTATTTT; cdr3_aa: CASSLSLEVWDRDPDTQYF
d_call: .; v_call: TRBV19; clone_size: .; j_call: TRBJ1-2; cdr3_nt: TGTGCCAGTAGTACTACAGCCTATGGCTACACCTTC; cdr3_aa: CASSTTAYGYTF
d_call: TRBD1; v_call: TRBV28; clone_size: .; j_call: TRBJ1-1; cdr3_nt: TGTGCCAGCACCCTCAGACAGGGGATCAACACTGAAGCTTTCTTT; cdr3_aa: CASTLRQGINTEAFF
d_call: TRBD1; v_call: TRBV11-3; clone_size: .; j_call: TRBJ2-7; cdr3_nt: TGTGCCAGCAGCTTGGGACAGGGGAACTACGAGCAGTACTTC; cdr3_aa: CASSLGQGNYEQYF
d_call: .; v_call: TRBV11-2; clone_size: .; j_call: TRBJ1-2; cdr3_nt: TGTGCCAGCAGCCCAGGCAGGGACTATGGCTACACCTTC; cdr3_aa: CASSPGRDYGYTF
d_call: .; v_call: TRBV6-5; clone_size: .; j_call: TRBJ1-2; cdr3_nt: TGTGCCAGCAGTTACTCCCTAACAGTGGACTATGGCTACACCTTC; cdr3_aa: CASSYSLTVDYGYTF
d_call: TRBD1; v_call: TRBV7-8; clone_size: .; j_call: TRBJ2-1; cdr3_nt: TGTGCCAGCAGCTTAGACCGGGACAGTTCCTACAATGAGCAGTTCTTC; cdr3_aa: CASSLDRDSSYNEQFF
d_call: TRBD1; v_call: TRBV19; clone_size: .; j_call: TRBJ1-4; cdr3_nt: TGTGCCAGTAGGCCGGGACAGAGTAATGAAAAACTGTTTTTT; cdr3_aa: CASRPGQSNEKLFF
d_call: .; v_call: TRBV6-1; clone_size: .; j_call: TRBJ1-5; cdr3_nt: TGTGCCAGCAGTGAAACAGGGCAGGTTCAGCCCCAGCATTTT; cdr3_aa: CASSETGQVQPQHF
d_call: .; v_call: TRBV12-5; clone_size: once; j_call: TRBJ1-2; cdr3_nt: TGTGCTAGTGGTTTGGTAGGAGGCGGCCGAGGGTATGGCTACACCTTC; cdr3_aa: CASGLVGGGRGYGYTF
d_call: TRBD1; v_call: TRBV6-1; clone_size: .; j_call: TRBJ1-2; cdr3_nt: TGTGCCAGCAGTGAAGCGCTCGCCGGACAGGGGAACTATGGCTACACCTTC; cdr3_aa: CASSEALAGQGNYGYTF
d_call: TRBD2; v_call: TRBV29-1; clone_size: .; j_call: TRBJ2-5; cdr3_nt: TGCAGCGTGAGCGGGGTGGGACAAGAGACCCAGTACTTC; cdr3_aa: CSVSGVGQETQYF
d_call: TRBD2; v_call: TRBV9; clone_size: .; j_call: TRBJ2-3; cdr3_nt: TGTGCCAGCAGCGTAGCTAGCGGGGGGGCACGCACAGATACGCAGTATTTT; cdr3_aa: CASSVASGGARTDTQYF
d_call: TRBD2; v_call: TRBV6-6; clone_size: .; j_call: TRBJ2-3; cdr3_nt: TGTGCCAGCAGCCCGGGACTAGCGGGAAACTATACGCAGTATTTT; cdr3_aa: CASSPGLAGNYTQYF
d_call: TRBD1; v_call: TRBV19; clone_size: .; j_call: TRBJ1-2; cdr3_nt: TGTGCCAGTAGTATAGCCCTGGGACAGGACTATGGCTACACCTTC; cdr3_aa: CASSIALGQDYGYTF
d_call: TRBD2; v_call: TRBV4-3; clone_size: .; j_call: TRBJ2-7; cdr3_nt: TGCGCCAGCAGCCAAGAATTCGTTGGCGGGAGAGCTTTGGGAGAGCAGTACTTC; cdr3_aa: CASSQEFVGGRALGEQYF
d_call: .; v_call: TRBV28; clone_size: .; j_call: TRBJ2-7; cdr3_nt: TGTGCCAGCAGTCCACAAGAGCAGTACTTC; cdr3_aa: CASSPQEQYF
d_call: TRBD2; v_call: TRBV27; clone_size: .; j_call: TRBJ2-3; cdr3_nt: TGTGCCAGCAGTTTATCCCTTGCTAGCGGAACGAGCACAGATACGCAGTATTTT; cdr3_aa: CASSLSLASGTSTDTQYF
d_call: .; v_call: TRBV9; clone_size: .; j_call: TRBJ2-1; cdr3_nt: TGTGCCAGCAGCGGGCCGGGGGGCAGCTCCTACAATGAGCAGTTCTTC; cdr3_aa: CASSGPGGSSYNEQFF
d_call: TRBD2; v_call: TRBV28; clone_size: .; j_call: TRBJ2-2; cdr3_nt: TGTGCCAGCAGCTCTAAGACTAGCGGGGGGCCCGGGGAGCTGTTTTTT; cdr3_aa: CASSSKTSGGPGELFF
d_call: TRBD1; v_call: TRBV5-6; clone_size: .; j_call: TRBJ2-7; cdr3_nt: TGTGCCAGCATCCGCGACAGGGAAATCCCATACGAGCAGTACTTC; cdr3_aa: CASIRDREIPYEQYF
d_call: .; v_call: TRBV27; clone_size: .; j_call: TRBJ2-3; cdr3_nt: TGTGCCAGCACTAGCACAGATACGCAGTATTTT; cdr3_aa: CASTSTDTQYF
d_call: .; v_call: TRBV28; clone_size: .; j_call: TRBJ1-3; cdr3_nt: TGTGCCAGCAGTTTAGTTAGGGGCTCCTCTGGAAACACCATATATTTT; cdr3_aa: CASSLVRGSSGNTIYF
d_call: .; v_call: TRBV4-1; clone_size: .; j_call: TRBJ2-3; cdr3_nt: TGCGCCAGCAGCCAAGCCGGGGGCACAGATACGCAGTATTTT; cdr3_aa: CASSQAGGTDTQYF
d_call: .; v_call: TRBV28; clone_size: .; j_call: TRBJ1-5; cdr3_nt: TGTGCCAGCAGTGCTCATACGGGGGATCAGCCCCAGCATTTT; cdr3_aa: CASSAHTGDQPQHF
d_call: TRBD1; v_call: TRBV7-3; clone_size: .; j_call: TRBJ2-1; cdr3_nt: TGTGCCAGCAGCATGTATGGACAGGGCCCAACCTACAATGAGCAGTTCTTC; cdr3_aa: CASSMYGQGPTYNEQFF
d_call: TRBD1; v_call: TRBV5-6; clone_size: .; j_call: TRBJ1-1; cdr3_nt: TGTGCCAGCAGCCCGGACCTGGGACAGGCGAACACTGAAGCTTTCTTT; cdr3_aa: CASSPDLGQANTEAFF
d_call: .; v_call: TRBV9; clone_size: once; j_call: TRBJ2-7; cdr3_nt: TGTGCCAGCAGCCAGGATGAGTCCGAGCAGTACTTC; cdr3_aa: CASSQDESEQYF
d_call: .; v_call: TRBV4-3; clone_size: once; j_call: TRBJ2-3; cdr3_nt: TGCGCCAGCAGCCCGCAGGGGATAGATACGCAGTATTTT; cdr3_aa: CASSPQGIDTQYF
d_call: .; v_call: TRBV6-5; clone_size: .; j_call: TRBJ2-3; cdr3_nt: TGTGCCAGCAGTACTCCTAGCGGCACAGATACGCAGTATTTT; cdr3_aa: CASSTPSGTDTQYF
d_call: TRBD1; v_call: TRBV6-5; clone_size: .; j_call: TRBJ2-7; cdr3_nt: TGTGCCAGCAGTCGTACCCGGGACAGGGGTTACGAGCAGTACTTC; cdr3_aa: CASSRTRDRGYEQYF
d_call: .; v_call: TRBV5-1; clone_size: few; j_call: TRBJ1-2; cdr3_nt: TGCGCCAGCAGCTTGTGTGTGGCGGGGGCTCGGTATGGCTACACCTTC; cdr3_aa: CASSLCVAGARYGYTF
d_call: .; v_call: TRBV14; clone_size: .; j_call: TRBJ2-1; cdr3_nt: TGTGCCAGCAGCCCCGGGGACACGGACAATGAGCAGTTCTTC; cdr3_aa: CASSPGDTDNEQFF
d_call: TRBD1; v_call: TRBV5-1; clone_size: .; j_call: TRBJ2-5; cdr3_nt: TGCGCCAGCAGACCCGGGACAGCGTCCCGAGAGACCCAGTACTTC; cdr3_aa: CASRPGTASRETQYF
d_call: .; v_call: TRBV5-1; clone_size: .; j_call: TRBJ2-7; cdr3_nt: TGCGCCAGCAGCTTGGGGGCCAGTTTCGACTACGAGCAGTACTTC; cdr3_aa: CASSLGASFDYEQYF
d_call: TRBD2; v_call: TRBV4-3; clone_size: .; j_call: TRBJ2-7; cdr3_nt: TGCGCCAGCAGCCAATCGACTAGCGGGATTTACGAGCAGTACTTC; cdr3_aa: CASSQSTSGIYEQYF
d_call: TRBD1; v_call: TRBV7-3; clone_size: .; j_call: TRBJ1-2; cdr3_nt: TGTGCCAGCAGCTTAAAGCCCAGGGGGATGGGGATCTATGGCTACACCTTC; cdr3_aa: CASSLKPRGMGIYGYTF
d_call: .; v_call: TRBV9; clone_size: .; j_call: TRBJ2-7; cdr3_nt: TGTGCCAGCAGCATCCACCTCACCCCCAGGGTATGGGAGCAGTACTTC; cdr3_aa: CASSIHLTPRVWEQYF
d_call: .; v_call: TRBV27; clone_size: .; j_call: TRBJ1-1; cdr3_nt: TGTGCCAGCAGTTCTACAGGGTTGGGGTGGGTCACTGAAGCTTTCTTT; cdr3_aa: CASSSTGLGWVTEAFF
d_call: .; v_call: TRBV30; clone_size: .; j_call: TRBJ2-1; cdr3_nt: TGTGCCTGGAGTGTGGGCGGGGAACTCTCCTACAATGAGCAGTTCTTC; cdr3_aa: CAWSVGGELSYNEQFF
d_call: .; v_call: TRBV28; clone_size: .; j_call: TRBJ2-7; cdr3_nt: TGTGCCAGCAGTTTACCCCCCCCCGGGGGGCGGAATTACCCCTACGAGCAGTACTTC; cdr3_aa: CASSLPPPGGRNYPYEQYF
d_call: .; v_call: TRBV19; clone_size: .; j_call: TRBJ1-2; cdr3_nt: TGTGCCAGTAGTATAGAAGAAGGAGTACCCCCTTTACACACCTTC; cdr3_aa: CASSIEEGVPPLHTF
d_call: .; v_call: TRBV11-2; clone_size: .; j_call: TRBJ2-7; cdr3_nt: TGTGCCAGCAGCTTAGCGTCGAGGGGGGGCTACGAGCAGTACTTC; cdr3_aa: CASSLASRGGYEQYF
d_call: TRBD1; v_call: TRBV15; clone_size: .; j_call: TRBJ1-5; cdr3_nt: TGTGCCACCAGCAGAGGGGGGGACAGGAGGGCTTATAGCAATCAGCCCCAGCATTTT; cdr3_aa: CATSRGGDRRAYSNQPQHF
d_call: TRBD2; v_call: TRBV4-2; clone_size: .; j_call: TRBJ2-1; cdr3_nt: TGTGCCAGCAGCCAAGATAGCCCCACCTCGGGGGGGCCCCCCAGGAATGAGCAGTTCTTC; cdr3_aa: CASSQDSPTSGGPPRNEQFF
d_call: TRBD2; v_call: TRBV5-6; clone_size: .; j_call: TRBJ2-2; cdr3_nt: TGTGCCAGCAGCTACAACGAACGACTAGCGGGCACCGGGGAGCTGTTTTTT; cdr3_aa: CASSYNERLAGTGELFF
d_call: .; v_call: TRBV14; clone_size: .; j_call: TRBJ1-1; cdr3_nt: TGTGCCACCCCCAGGACTGAAAACACTGAAGCTTTCTTT; cdr3_aa: CATPRTENTEAFF